The clone carrying this T cell receptor beta chain was seen a few times. Methods used by the authors: Reference gene primer amplification gave estimated nucleated cell counts. Here immunoSEQ multiplex PCR was the method, and the copy in TCRdb shows in-frame clones only, minus some. That table is the source of V, J and clone size, and D and trimming were worked out from the DNA. Here the sample spans about 75,000 clones, about 90% being singletons. These data belong to a study of blood T cell repertoires in COVID-19. For the study at large: Italy, Spain and the United States were the sources of the convalescent and acute COVID-19 samples. T cells, B-cell-depleted T cells, or PBMCs supplied cDNA or gDNA.

V lost 0 bases, J lost 7 bases, and 13 bases lay in between. This CDR3 has 15 residues. The germline CDR1 and CDR2 sequences are MNHEY and SVGAGI. The sample taken for sequencing was peripheral blood. The sequence came from a human donor in a cohort sampled during active COVID-19. The rearrangement joins TRBV6-5 to TRBJ1-5, with D perhaps TRBD1 (5 bases). CDR3 in DNA: TGTGCCAGCAGTTACTCTGGGGGACTCGGGCAGCCCCAGCATTTT. This codes for CASSYSGGLGQPQHF.